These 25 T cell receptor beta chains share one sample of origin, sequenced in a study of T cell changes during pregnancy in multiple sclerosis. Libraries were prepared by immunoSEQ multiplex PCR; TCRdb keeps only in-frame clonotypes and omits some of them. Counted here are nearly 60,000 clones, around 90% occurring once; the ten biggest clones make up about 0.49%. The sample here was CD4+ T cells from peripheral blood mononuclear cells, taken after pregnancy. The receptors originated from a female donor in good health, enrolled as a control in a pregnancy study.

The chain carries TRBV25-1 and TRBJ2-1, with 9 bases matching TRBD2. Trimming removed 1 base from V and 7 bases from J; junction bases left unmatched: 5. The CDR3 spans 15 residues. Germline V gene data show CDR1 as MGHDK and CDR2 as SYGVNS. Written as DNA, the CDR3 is TGTGCCAGCAGTGAATGGGGCGGGGGGGCGAATGAGCAGTTCTTC. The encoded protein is CASSEWGGGANEQFF.

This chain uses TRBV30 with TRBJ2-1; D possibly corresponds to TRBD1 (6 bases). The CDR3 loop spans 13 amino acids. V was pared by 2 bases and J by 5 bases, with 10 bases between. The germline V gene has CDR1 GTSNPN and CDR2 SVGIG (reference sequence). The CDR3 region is CAWSPDRNNEQFF. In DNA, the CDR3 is TGTGCCTGGAGTCCGGACAGAAACAATGAGCAGTTCTTC.

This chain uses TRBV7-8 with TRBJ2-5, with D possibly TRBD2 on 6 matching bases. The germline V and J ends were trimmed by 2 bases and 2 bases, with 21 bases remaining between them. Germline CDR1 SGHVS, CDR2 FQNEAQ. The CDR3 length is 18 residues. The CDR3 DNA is TGTGCCAGCAGCTTAAGATTACTCCGACTAGGGGTACAAGAGACCCAGTACTTC. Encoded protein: CASSLRLLRLGVQETQYF.

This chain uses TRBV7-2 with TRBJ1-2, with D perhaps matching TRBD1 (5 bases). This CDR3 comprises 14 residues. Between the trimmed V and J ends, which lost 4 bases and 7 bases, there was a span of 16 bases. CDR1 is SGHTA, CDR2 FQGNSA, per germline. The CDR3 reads CASSSDPGRVGYTF. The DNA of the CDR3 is TGTGCCAGCAGCTCAGATCCGGGCAGGGTTGGCTACACCTTC.

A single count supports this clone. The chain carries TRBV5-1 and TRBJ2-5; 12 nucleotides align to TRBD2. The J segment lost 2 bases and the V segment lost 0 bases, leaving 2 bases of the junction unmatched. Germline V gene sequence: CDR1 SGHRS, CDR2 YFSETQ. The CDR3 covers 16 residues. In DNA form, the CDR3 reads TGCGCCAGCAGCTTGGCGGGGACTAGCGGGCAAGAGACCCAGTACTTC. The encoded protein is CASSLAGTSGQETQYF.

CDR3 sequence reads: CASSFTGYEQYF. The CDR3, as DNA: TGTGCCAGCAGCTTTACGGGCTACGAGCAGTACTTC. The chain combines TRBV7-9 with TRBJ2-7; D is ambiguous. This CDR3 region has 12 residues. Trimming removed 3 bases at V and 3 bases at J, with 6 bases between. CDR1 and CDR2 from the germline V gene are SEHNR and FQNEAQ (reference sequence).

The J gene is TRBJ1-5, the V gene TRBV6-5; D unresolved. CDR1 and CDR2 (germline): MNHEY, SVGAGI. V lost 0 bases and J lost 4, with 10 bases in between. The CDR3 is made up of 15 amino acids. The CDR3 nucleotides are TGTGCCAGCAGTTACTCGGGCAGCAAGAATCAGCCCCAGCATTTT. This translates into CASSYSGSKNQPQHF.

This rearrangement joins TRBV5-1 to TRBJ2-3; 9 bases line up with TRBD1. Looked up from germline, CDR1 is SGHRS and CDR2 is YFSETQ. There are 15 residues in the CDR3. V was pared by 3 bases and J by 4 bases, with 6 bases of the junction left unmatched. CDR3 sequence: CASSSGQGPADTQYF. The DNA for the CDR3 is TGCGCCAGCAGCTCGGGACAGGGCCCGGCAGATACGCAGTATTTT. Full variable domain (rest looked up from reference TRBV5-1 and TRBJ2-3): KAGVTQTPRYLIKTRGQQVTLSCSPISGHRSVSWYQQTPGQGLQFLFEYFSETQRNKGNFPGRFSGRQFSNSRSEMNVSTLELGDSALYLCASSSGQGPADTQYFGPGTRLTVL.

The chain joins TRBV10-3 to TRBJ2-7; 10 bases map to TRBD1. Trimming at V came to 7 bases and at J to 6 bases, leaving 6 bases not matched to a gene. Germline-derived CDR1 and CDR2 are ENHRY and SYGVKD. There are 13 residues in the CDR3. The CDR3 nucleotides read TGTGCCATCACGACAGGGGGCCTTTTCGAGCAGTACTTC. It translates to CAITTGGLFEQYF.

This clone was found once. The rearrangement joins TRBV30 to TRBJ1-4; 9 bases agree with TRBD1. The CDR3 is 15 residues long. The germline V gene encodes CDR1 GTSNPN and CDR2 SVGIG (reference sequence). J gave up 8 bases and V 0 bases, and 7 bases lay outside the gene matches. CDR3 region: CAWSVGQGRGEKLFF. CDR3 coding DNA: TGTGCCTGGAGTGTAGGACAGGGGCGAGGGGAAAAACTGTTTTTT.

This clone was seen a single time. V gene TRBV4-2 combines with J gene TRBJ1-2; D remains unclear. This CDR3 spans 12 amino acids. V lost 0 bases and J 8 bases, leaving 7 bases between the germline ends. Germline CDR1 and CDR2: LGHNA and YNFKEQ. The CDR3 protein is CASSQDTRGYTF. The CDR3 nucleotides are TGTGCCAGCAGCCAAGATACCCGGGGCTACACCTTC.

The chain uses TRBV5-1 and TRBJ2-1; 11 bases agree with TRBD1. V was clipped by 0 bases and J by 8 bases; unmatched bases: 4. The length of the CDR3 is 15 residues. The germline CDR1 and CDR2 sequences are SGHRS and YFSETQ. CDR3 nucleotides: TGCGCCAGCAGCTTGGGGACAGGGGGCTTATATGAGCAGTTCTTC. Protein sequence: CASSLGTGGLYEQFF. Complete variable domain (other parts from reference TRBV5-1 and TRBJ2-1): KAGVTQTPRYLIKTRGQQVTLSCSPISGHRSVSWYQQTPGQGLQFLFEYFSETQRNKGNFPGRFSGRQFSNSRSEMNVSTLELGDSALYLCASSLGTGGLYEQFFGPGTRLTVL.

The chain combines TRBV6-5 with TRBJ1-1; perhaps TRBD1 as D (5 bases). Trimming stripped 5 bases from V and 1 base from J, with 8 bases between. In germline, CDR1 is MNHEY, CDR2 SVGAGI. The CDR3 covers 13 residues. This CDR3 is CASSQGQNTEAFF. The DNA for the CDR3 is TGTGCCAGCAGTCAAGGACAGAACACTGAAGCTTTCTTT.

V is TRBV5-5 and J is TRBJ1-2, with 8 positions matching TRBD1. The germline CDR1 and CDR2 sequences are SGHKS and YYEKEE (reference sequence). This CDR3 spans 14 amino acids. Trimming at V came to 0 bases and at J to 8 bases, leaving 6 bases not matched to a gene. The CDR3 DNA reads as TGTGCCAGCAGCTTGGAAGGCAGGGGGCAAGGCTACACCTTC. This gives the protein CASSLEGRGQGYTF.

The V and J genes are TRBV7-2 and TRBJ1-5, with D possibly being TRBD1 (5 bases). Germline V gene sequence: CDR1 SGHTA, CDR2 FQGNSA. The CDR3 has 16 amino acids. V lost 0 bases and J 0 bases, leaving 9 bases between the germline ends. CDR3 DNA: TGTGCCAGCAGCTTAGCCCGGGACTATAGCAATCAGCCCCAGCATTTT. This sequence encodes CASSLARDYSNQPQHF.

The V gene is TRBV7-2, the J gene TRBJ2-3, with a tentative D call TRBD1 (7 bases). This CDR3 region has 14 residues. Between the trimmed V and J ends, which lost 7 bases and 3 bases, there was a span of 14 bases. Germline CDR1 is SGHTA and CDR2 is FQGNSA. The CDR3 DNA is TGTGCCAGCAAAGCGGAGGGGGCAACAGATACGCAGTATTTT. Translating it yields CASKAEGATDTQYF.

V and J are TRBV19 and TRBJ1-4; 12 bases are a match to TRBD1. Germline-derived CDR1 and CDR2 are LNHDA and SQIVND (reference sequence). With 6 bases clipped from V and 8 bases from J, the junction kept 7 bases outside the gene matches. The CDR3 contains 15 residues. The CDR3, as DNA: TGTGCCAGTAGACCCGGGACAGGGGGCGAGGAAAAACTGTTTTTT. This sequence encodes CASRPGTGGEEKLFF.

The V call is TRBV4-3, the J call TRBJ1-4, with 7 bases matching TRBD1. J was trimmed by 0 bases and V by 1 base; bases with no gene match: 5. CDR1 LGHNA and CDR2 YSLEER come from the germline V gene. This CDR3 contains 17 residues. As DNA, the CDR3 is TGCGCCAGCAGCCAAGGGCAGGGGGTCCCAACTAATGAAAAACTGTTTTTT. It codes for CASSQGQGVPTNEKLFF.

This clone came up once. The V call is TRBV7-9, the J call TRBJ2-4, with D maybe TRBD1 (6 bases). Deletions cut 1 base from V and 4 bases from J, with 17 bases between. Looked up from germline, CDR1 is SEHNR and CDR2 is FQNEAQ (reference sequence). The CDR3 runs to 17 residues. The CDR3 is CASSLGGWDTRKNIQYF. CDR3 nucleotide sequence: TGTGCCAGCAGCTTAGGAGGATGGGACACTCGTAAAAACATTCAGTACTTC.

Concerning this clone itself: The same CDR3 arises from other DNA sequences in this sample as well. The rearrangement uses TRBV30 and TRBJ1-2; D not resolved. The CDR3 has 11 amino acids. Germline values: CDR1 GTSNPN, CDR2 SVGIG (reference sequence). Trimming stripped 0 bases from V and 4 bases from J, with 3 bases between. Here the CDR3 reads CAWSVSYGYTF. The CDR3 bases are TGTGCCTGGAGTGTGAGCTATGGCTACACCTTC.

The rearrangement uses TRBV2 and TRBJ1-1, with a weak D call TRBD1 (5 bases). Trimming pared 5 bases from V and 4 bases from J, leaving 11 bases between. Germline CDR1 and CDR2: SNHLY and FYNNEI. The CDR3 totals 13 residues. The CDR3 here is CASSSSGGTEAFF. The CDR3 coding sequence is TGTGCCAGCAGTTCCTCGGGGGGCACTGAAGCTTTCTTT.

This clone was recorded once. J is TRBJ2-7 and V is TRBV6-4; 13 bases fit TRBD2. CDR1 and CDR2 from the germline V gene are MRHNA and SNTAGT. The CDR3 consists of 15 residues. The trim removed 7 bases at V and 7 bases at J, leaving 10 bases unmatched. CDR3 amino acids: CASIRTSGGVREQYF. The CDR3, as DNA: TGTGCCAGCATCAGGACTAGCGGGGGAGTGAGGGAGCAGTACTTC.

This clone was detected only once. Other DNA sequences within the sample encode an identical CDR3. CDR3 nucleotide sequence: TGCGCCAGCAGCCTGGTCGGGGGGGCCGGGGATACGCAGTATTTT. It yields the protein CASSLVGGAGDTQYF. The chain has TRBV5-1 and TRBJ2-3, with 8 positions matching TRBD2. With V trimmed by 4 bases and J by 6 bases, 10 bases remained unmatched. The CDR3 length is 15 residues. Per germline, CDR1 SGHRS and CDR2 YFSETQ.

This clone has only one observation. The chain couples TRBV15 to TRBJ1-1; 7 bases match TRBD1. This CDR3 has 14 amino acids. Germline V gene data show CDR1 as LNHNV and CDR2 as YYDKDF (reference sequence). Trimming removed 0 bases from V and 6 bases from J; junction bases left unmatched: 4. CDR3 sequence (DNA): TGTGCCACCAGCAGAGATACAGGGGTGGCTGAAGCTTTCTTT. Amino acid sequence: CATSRDTGVAEAFF.

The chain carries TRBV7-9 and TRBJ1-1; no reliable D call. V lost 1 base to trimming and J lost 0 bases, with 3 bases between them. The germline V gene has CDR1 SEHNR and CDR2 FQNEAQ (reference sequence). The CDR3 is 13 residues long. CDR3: CASSLVVNTEAFF. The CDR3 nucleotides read TGTGCCAGCAGCTTAGTCGTGAACACTGAAGCTTTCTTT.